These T cell receptor beta chains were read from a single sample in a study of CD8+ T cells in alopecia areata. Measured with immunoSEQ multiplex PCR; TCRdb has only the in-frame clones, and not every one. The sample consists of 85,000 to 95,000 clones, about 70% of them appearing once. Sequenced material: CD8+ T cells sorted from blood, taken between weeks 44 and 45, from a patient treated with tofacitinib. The receptor set was obtained from a human donor with alopecia areata. Both conserved end residues are trimmed from each CDR3. Expanded clones get a size class; other rows say once, few or many, or leave the size out.

V: TRBV5-1
length: 15
size: NA
J: TRBJ2-3
CDR3: ASSLVSGGLSTDTQY

V: TRBV7-9
length: 14
size: NA
J: TRBJ1-2
CDR3: ASSLVRGGTYYGYT

V: TRBV4-2
length: 12
size: NA
J: TRBJ1-6
CDR3: ASSQGGEDSPLH

V: TRBV7-9
length: 9
size: NA
J: TRBJ1-2
CDR3: AGGGENGYT

V: TRBV2
length: 12
size: NA
J: TRBJ2-1
CDR3: ASSLSGGNNEQF

V: TRBV15
length: 12
size: few
J: TRBJ1-6
CDR3: ATSGFTGVPPLH

V: TRBV10-2
length: 12
size: NA
J: TRBJ1-2
CDR3: ASSESTGNYGYT

V: TRBV27
length: 13
size: NA
J: TRBJ2-7
CDR3: ASSLSGTGLSEQY

V: TRBV5-6
length: 13
size: NA
J: TRBJ1-5
CDR3: ASSLGGVSSQPQH

V: TRBV29-1
length: 10
size: NA
J: TRBJ2-7
CDR3: SVLTGTYEQY

V: TRBV6-5
length: 11
size: NA
J: TRBJ1-5
CDR3: ASSYGGGQPQH

V: TRBV27
length: 13
size: few
J: TRBJ2-3
CDR3: ASSLTGGRSDTQY

V: TRBV7-6
length: 13
size: NA
J: TRBJ1-2
CDR3: ASSSRQGIKDGYT

V: TRBV7-9
length: 11
size: NA
J: TRBJ1-5
CDR3: ASSADSNQPQH

V: TRBV11-2
length: 13
size: NA
J: TRBJ1-2
CDR3: ASSLALRGRFGYT

V: TRBV19
length: 14
size: NA
J: TRBJ1-5
CDR3: ASRLRDIDSNQPQH

V: TRBV7-9
length: 13
size: NA
J: TRBJ2-2
CDR3: ASSPRDRGTGELF

V: TRBV30
length: 9
size: NA
J: TRBJ1-1
CDR3: ACWAGTEAF

V: TRBV7-9
length: 13
size: few
J: TRBJ2-1
CDR3: ASTPFASGGNEQF

V: TRBV2
length: 9
size: NA
J: TRBJ1-2
CDR3: ASSDGVGYT

V: TRBV29-1
length: 11
size: NA
J: TRBJ1-1
CDR3: SAIPRGRAEAF

V: TRBV10-3
length: 12
size: NA
J: TRBJ2-7
CDR3: AIRDTGALYEQY

V: TRBV29-1
length: 10
size: NA
J: TRBJ2-7
CDR3: SAISGGNEQY

V: TRBV13
length: 13
size: NA
J: TRBJ1-1
CDR3: ASSPTKRADTEAF

V: TRBV15
length: 14
size: NA
J: TRBJ1-4
CDR3: ATSKTGKRTNEKLF

V: TRBV29-1
length: 12
size: NA
J: TRBJ2-7
CDR3: SVEGTGTGYEQY

V: TRBV4-3
length: 12
size: NA
J: TRBJ2-7
CDR3: ASSQDPGTYEQY

V: TRBV5-6
length: 9
size: NA
J: TRBJ2-7
CDR3: ASSLGYEQY

V: TRBV13
length: 14
size: NA
J: TRBJ2-7
CDR3: ASSLGPPGQIYEQY

V: TRBV7-6
length: 11
size: NA
J: TRBJ2-5
CDR3: ASSLRIFETQY

V: TRBV4-1
length: 13
size: NA
J: TRBJ2-1
CDR3: ASSPPEGGYNEQF

V: TRBV7-6
length: 13
size: NA
J: TRBJ2-3
CDR3: ASSLGRGKTDTQY

V: TRBV6-6
length: 12
size: NA
J: TRBJ2-5
CDR3: ASSPRESQETQY

V: TRBV4-3
length: 12
size: NA
J: TRBJ1-1
CDR3: ASSQDTQDTEAF

V: TRBV7-2
length: 14
size: NA
J: TRBJ2-3
CDR3: ASSLWGDSSWDTQY

V: TRBV5-6
length: 10
size: NA
J: TRBJ2-2
CDR3: ASTLGAGELF

V: TRBV29-1
length: 16
size: NA
J: TRBJ2-1
CDR3: SVEDQGDRGPWDNEQF

V: TRBV19
length: 12
size: NA
J: TRBJ1-5
CDR3: ASSMDSEDQPQH

V: TRBV14
length: 13
size: NA
J: TRBJ2-2
CDR3: ASSQGIDGIGELF

V: TRBV7-3
length: 12
size: few
J: TRBJ2-5
CDR3: ASSSGGAKETQY

V: TRBV9
length: 13
size: NA
J: TRBJ2-7
CDR3: ASSPTGTGANEQY

V: TRBV11-1
length: 12
size: NA
J: TRBJ1-1
CDR3: ASSITGGNTEAF

V: TRBV25-1
length: 11
size: NA
J: TRBJ2-7
CDR3: ASSPGDYYEQY

V: TRBV5-5
length: 14
size: NA
J: TRBJ2-3
CDR3: ASSPEASGGADTQY

V: TRBV7-9
length: 10
size: NA
J: TRBJ1-5
CDR3: ASSLEGRVQH

V: TRBV27
length: 11
size: NA
J: TRBJ1-1
CDR3: ASSPGANTEAF

V: TRBV4-2
length: 13
size: NA
J: TRBJ2-1
CDR3: ASSPGDGGASEQF

V: TRBV11-2
length: 10
size: NA
J: TRBJ1-1
CDR3: ASSQDVPEAF

V: TRBV29-1
length: 10
size: once
J: TRBJ2-1
CDR3: SVSLNLDEQF

V: TRBV10-3
length: 10
size: NA
J: TRBJ2-7
CDR3: AISPDSYEQY

V: TRBV30
length: 11
size: NA
J: TRBJ2-1
CDR3: AWSVRGYNEQF

V: TRBV7-3
length: 12
size: NA
J: TRBJ1-1
CDR3: ASSLLGRGTEAF

V: TRBV5-6
length: 10
size: NA
J: TRBJ2-3
CDR3: ASSLGKDTQY

V: TRBV9
length: 11
size: NA
J: TRBJ2-1
CDR3: ASSVVPDNEQF

V: TRBV5-6
length: 13
size: NA
J: TRBJ2-7
CDR3: ASSPQGLAFDEQY

V: TRBV7-9
length: 10
size: NA
J: TRBJ1-2
CDR3: ASSLTGVGYT

V: TRBV5-1
length: 9
size: NA
J: TRBJ1-1
CDR3: ASSLGQAAF

V: TRBV27
length: 11
size: NA
J: TRBJ2-1
CDR3: ASSLSRNNEQF

V: TRBV15
length: 12
size: few
J: TRBJ2-2
CDR3: ATSRDTEPGELF